These T cell receptor beta chains were read from a single sample in a study of T-cell reconstitution after alpha-beta-depleted transplantation in children. TCRdb reprocessed the PCR reads with MiXCR, giving one entry per CDR3 protein. Here the sample spans hundreds of thousands of distinct CDR3 sequences, 15% to 20% being singletons. The sequenced sample was PBMCs from the stem cell graft donor, obtained from the stem cell graft. These receptor sequences come from a human donor who donated a stem cell graft to a child with acute myeloid leukemia. Both conserved end residues are part of each CDR3. A D gene is named only where the DNA matches it firmly. Part of the rows lack a size; the others show once, few, many or a class for expanded clones.

v_gene: TRBV20-1; j_gene: TRBJ2-2; abundance: few; d_gene: TRBD2; CDR3nt: TGCAGTGCTCCAAAACGACTAGCGGGGGGGCCAGGCACCGGGGAGCTGTTTTTT; CDR3aa: CSAPKRLAGGPGTGELFF
v_gene: TRBV20-1; j_gene: TRBJ1-2; abundance: many; d_gene: TRBD1; CDR3nt: TGCAGTGCTAGGGGGGGGACAGGGAGCGGCTACACCTTC; CDR3aa: CSARGGTGSGYTF
v_gene: TRBV7-8; j_gene: TRBJ2-1; abundance: few; d_gene: -; CDR3nt: TGTGCCAGCAGCCCCCCAAGCCCCTCTCAGTTCTTC; CDR3aa: CASSPPSPSQFF
v_gene: TRBV20-1; j_gene: TRBJ1-4; abundance: -; d_gene: -; CDR3nt: TGCTGTGCCCTGATTGGGGGCGCGAGAACTAATGAAAAACTGTTTTTT; CDR3aa: CCALIGGARTNEKLFF
v_gene: TRBV6-2/TRBV6-3; j_gene: TRBJ2-1; abundance: few; d_gene: -; CDR3nt: TGTGCCACCAAAGGGGAGAGCTCCTACAATGAGCAGTTCTTC; CDR3aa: CATKGESSYNEQFF
v_gene: TRBV7-2; j_gene: TRBJ2-5; abundance: few; d_gene: -; CDR3nt: TGTGCCAGCAGGGGGGTCGGGGAAGAGACCCAGTACTTC; CDR3aa: CASRGVGEETQYF
v_gene: TRBV5-6; j_gene: TRBJ1-1; abundance: -; d_gene: -; CDR3nt: TGTGCCAGCAGCCCCGGAGGAAGGGAATCCTCTGAAGCTTTCTTT; CDR3aa: CASSPGGRESSEAFF
v_gene: TRBV20-1; j_gene: TRBJ2-7; abundance: few; d_gene: -; CDR3nt: TGCAGTGCTAGAGACCTCAGGGGAATAGCCTACGAGCAGTACTTC; CDR3aa: CSARDLRGIAYEQYF
v_gene: TRBV5-6; j_gene: TRBJ2-7; abundance: few; d_gene: -; CDR3nt: TGTGCCAGCAAATTAGGGGGGAACGAGCAGTACTTC; CDR3aa: CASKLGGNEQYF
v_gene: TRBV20-1; j_gene: TRBJ2-3; abundance: many; d_gene: TRBD2; CDR3nt: TGCAGTGCCAGGGCCTGGACTAATGGGGGGGAAGATACGCAGTATTTT; CDR3aa: CSARAWTNGGEDTQYF
v_gene: TRBV5-1; j_gene: TRBJ1-1; abundance: few; d_gene: -; CDR3nt: TGCGCCAGCAGGGCGAGGGACATGAACACTGAAGCTTTCTTT; CDR3aa: CASRARDMNTEAFF
v_gene: TRBV20-1; j_gene: TRBJ2-5; abundance: many; d_gene: TRBD2; CDR3nt: TGCAGTGCTAGTGAATCGGCTAGCGGGGAAGAGACCCAGTACTTC; CDR3aa: CSASESASGEETQYF
v_gene: TRBV7-8; j_gene: TRBJ2-7; abundance: once; d_gene: -; CDR3nt: TGTGCCAGCAGCTTAGCGCTATTCAGGGGACCCTACGAGCAGTACTTC; CDR3aa: CASSLALFRGPYEQYF
v_gene: TRBV12-3/TRBV12-4; j_gene: TRBJ2-5; abundance: many; d_gene: -; CDR3nt: TGTGCCAGCAGTGTCGGGCTTCACGAGACCCAGTACTTC; CDR3aa: CASSVGLHETQYF
v_gene: TRBV12-3/TRBV12-4; j_gene: TRBJ2-2; abundance: -; d_gene: TRBD2; CDR3nt: TGTGCCAGCAGCCGTACTAGCGCGAACACCGGGGAGCTGTTTTTT; CDR3aa: CASSRTSANTGELFF
v_gene: TRBV12-3/TRBV12-4; j_gene: TRBJ1-5; abundance: -; d_gene: -; CDR3nt: TGTGCCAGCAGTTTTAGTGGGGATCAGCCCCAGCATTTT; CDR3aa: CASSFSGDQPQHF
v_gene: TRBV12-3/TRBV12-4; j_gene: TRBJ2-1; abundance: many; d_gene: TRBD2; CDR3nt: TGTGCCAGCAGTTTGGGGACTAGCAATGAGCAGTTCTTC; CDR3aa: CASSLGTSNEQFF
v_gene: TRBV7-2; j_gene: TRBJ2-3; abundance: -; d_gene: TRBD1; CDR3nt: TGTGCCAGCAGCTCTCAGACAGGGACCGTACGCACAGATACGCAGTATTTT; CDR3aa: CASSSQTGTVRTDTQYF
v_gene: TRBV7-6; j_gene: TRBJ2-3; abundance: many; d_gene: -; CDR3nt: TGTGCCAGCAGCTTAGGGGGAGGAGGGCCTCCAACAGATACGCAGTATTTT; CDR3aa: CASSLGGGGPPTDTQYF
v_gene: TRBV20-1; j_gene: TRBJ2-1; abundance: many; d_gene: TRBD2; CDR3nt: TGCAGTGCTGGAGAACGGACTAGCGGTTACAATGAGCAGTTCTTC; CDR3aa: CSAGERTSGYNEQFF
v_gene: TRBV12-3/TRBV12-4; j_gene: TRBJ1-1; abundance: -; d_gene: -; CDR3nt: TGTGCCAGCACCAGAGGGTCTGGGGGGCGTTGGAACACTGAAGCTTTCTTT; CDR3aa: CASTRGSGGRWNTEAFF
v_gene: TRBV9; j_gene: TRBJ2-3; abundance: few; d_gene: TRBD1; CDR3nt: TGTGCCAGCAGCCATTCCCGGACAGGGGGTGACACAGATACGCAGTATTTT; CDR3aa: CASSHSRTGGDTDTQYF